In its sample, the clone carrying this TCR beta chain was seen many times. Its antigen is as yet unknown. This record comes from a study of neurological immune-mediated disorders. Study-wide points: No expanded-clone CDR3 amino acid sequence recurred across subjects, suggesting private TCR-beta repertoires. While HTLV-1-associated myelopathy showed the greatest TCR clonal expansion, multiple sclerosis showed the least, falling below healthy controls. Association with the multiple sclerosis repertoire cluster was not found for any clinical or MRI feature.

TCRdb processed the 5' RACE reads anew with MiXCR; each CDR3 protein has one entry. The table records around 30,000 distinct CDR3 sequences, about 2.6% of them present only once. Unsorted libraries used 2 million PBMCs kept at -80 degrees C. V was shortened by 4 bases and J by 1 base, with 13 bases between the two germline ends. CDR3 length equals 14 residues. Germline CDR1 DFQATT, CDR2 SNEGSKA (reference sequence). The sequenced sample consisted of PBMCs. This clonotype was sampled from a woman aged 50 to 60 with multiple sclerosis. V usage is TRBV20-1 and J usage is TRBJ1-1; D might be TRBD1 (5 bases). CDR3 sequence (DNA): TGCAGTGCTAAGCCGGGGACGGCGAACACTGAAGCTTTCTTT. It is translated as CSAKPGTANTEAFF.